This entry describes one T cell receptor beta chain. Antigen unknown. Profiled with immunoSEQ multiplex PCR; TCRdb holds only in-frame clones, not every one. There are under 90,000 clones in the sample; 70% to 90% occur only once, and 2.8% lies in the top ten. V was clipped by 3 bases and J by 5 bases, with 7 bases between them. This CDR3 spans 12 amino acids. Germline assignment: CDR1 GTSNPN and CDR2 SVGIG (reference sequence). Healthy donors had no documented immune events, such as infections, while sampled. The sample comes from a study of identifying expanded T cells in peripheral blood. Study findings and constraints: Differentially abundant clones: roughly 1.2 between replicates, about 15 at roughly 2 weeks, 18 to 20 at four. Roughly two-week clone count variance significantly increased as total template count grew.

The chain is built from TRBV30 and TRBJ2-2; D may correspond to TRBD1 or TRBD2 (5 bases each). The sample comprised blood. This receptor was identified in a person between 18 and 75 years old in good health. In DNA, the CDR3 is TGTGCCTGGAGGAGGGGAACCGGGGAGCTGTTTTTT. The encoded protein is CAWRRGTGELFF. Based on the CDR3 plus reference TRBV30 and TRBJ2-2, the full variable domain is SQTIHQWPATLVQPVGSPLSLECTVEGTSNPNLYWYRQAAGRGLQLLFYSVGIGQISSEVPQNLSASRPQDRQFILSSKKLLLSDSGFYLCAWRRGTGELFFGEGSRLTVL.